Shown below are 6 T cell receptor beta chains from a single sample sequenced in a study of vaccination and CD4 T cells after COVID-19. The antigens these receptors bind are not known. Treatment in this sample: approximately 9-day PBMC culture with coronavirus spike peptide pools or control peptides (ViraFEST assay). At the Johns Hopkins FTIC core, DNA taken from cultured CD4+ T cells was sequenced by way of the Oncomine TCR Beta short-read assay. MiXCR was run by TCRdb on the PCR reads, yielding one entry per CDR3 protein. The sample has about 20,000 distinct CDR3 sequences, roughly 47% seen once. The material was CD4+ T cells from blood, cultured in vitro, obtained before SARS-CoV-2 vaccination. These receptors came from a human donor who had recovered from COVID-19.

V usage is TRBV6-1 and J usage is TRBJ2-5, with 10 bases that match TRBD2. There are 15 residues in the CDR3. Per germline, CDR1 MNHNS and CDR2 SASEGT. The V and J ends lost 6 bases and 6 bases, in that order; junction bases with no gene match: 10. CDR3 DNA sequence: TGTGCCAGCAGACCCACAGCGGGGGGGCCAAAGACCCAGTACTTC. Translating gives CASRPTAGGPKTQYF.

The chain has TRBV6-4 and TRBJ2-3, with 15 bases fitting TRBD2. The CDR3 totals 16 residues. V was pared by 4 bases and J by 2 bases, with 1 base of the junction left unmatched. Germline assignment: CDR1 MRHNA and CDR2 SNTAGT. The CDR3 loop reads CASSGTSGGATDTQYF. CDR3 DNA: TGTGCCAGCAGTGGGACTAGCGGGGGGGCCACAGATACGCAGTATTTT.

This clonotype was observed a handful of times. As DNA, the CDR3 is TGTGCCACCAGCAGAGAGGCCAGGGGGTATTCTAACTATGGCTACACCTTC. This sequence encodes CATSREARGYSNYGYTF. The chain recombines TRBV15 with TRBJ1-2; 7 nucleotides line up with TRBD1. CDR1 is LNHNV, CDR2 YYDKDF, per germline (reference sequence). The CDR3 is 17 amino acids. Germline trimming cut 0 bases from V and 0 bases from J; bases unmatched to any gene: 7.

This clonotype was seen only once. The chain carries TRBV30 and TRBJ1-6; 7 bases are a match to TRBD1. J gave up 6 bases and V 5 bases, and 13 bases lay outside the gene matches. The CDR3 is 16 residues long. Germline V gives CDR1 GTSNPN, CDR2 SVGIG (reference sequence). Here the CDR3 DNA reads TGTGCCTGGGGGTACGAGGGGGCGTCTAGTAATTCACCCCTCCACTTT. Encoded protein: CAWGYEGASSNSPLHF.

The CDR3 DNA is TGTGCCAGCAGTGAACAGGGAGGAAAACTGTTTTTT. Protein product: CASSEQGGKLFF. This chain uses TRBV6-1 with TRBJ1-4; the D gene is possibly TRBD1 (5 bases). Germline V lookup: CDR1 MNHNS, CDR2 SASEGT. Between the trimmed V and J ends, which lost 2 bases and 10 bases, there was a span of 8 bases. The CDR3 has 12 residues.

The chain joins TRBV6-1 to TRBJ2-7; 8 nucleotides agree with TRBD1. J was trimmed by 0 bases and V by 6 bases; bases with no gene match: 10. The CDR3 has 16 residues. The germline V gene encodes CDR1 MNHNS and CDR2 SASEGT. In DNA, the CDR3 is TGTGCCAGCAGACCTCCAGGGACAGGCGCCTCCTACGAGCAGTACTTC. Translation gives CASRPPGTGASYEQYF.